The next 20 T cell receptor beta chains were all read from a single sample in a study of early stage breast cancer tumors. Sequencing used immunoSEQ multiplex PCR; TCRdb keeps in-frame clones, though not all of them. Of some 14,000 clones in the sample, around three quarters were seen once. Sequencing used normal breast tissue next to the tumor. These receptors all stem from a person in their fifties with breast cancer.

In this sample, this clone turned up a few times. CDR3 coding DNA: TGTGCCAGCTCACCACGGGCTCCCCCAGGAGAGACCCAGTACTTC. It translates to CASSPRAPPGETQYF. The chain uses TRBV18 and TRBJ2-5, with no clear D. CDR1 KGHSH and CDR2 LQKENI come from the germline V gene. The V and J ends lost 1 base and 4 bases respectively, with 13 bases between them. This CDR3 has 15 residues. Based on the CDR3 plus reference TRBV18 and TRBJ2-5, the full variable domain is NAGVMQNPRHLVRRRGQEARLRCSPMKGHSHVYWYRQLPEEGLKFMVYLQKENIIDESGMPKERFSAEFPKEGPSILRIQQVVRGDSAAYFCASSPRAPPGETQYFGPGTRLLVL.

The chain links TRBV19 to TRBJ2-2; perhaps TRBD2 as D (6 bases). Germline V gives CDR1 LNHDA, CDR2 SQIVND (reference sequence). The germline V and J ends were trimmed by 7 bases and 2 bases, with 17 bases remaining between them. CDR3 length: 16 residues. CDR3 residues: CASNLLGGANTGELFF. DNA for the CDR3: TGTGCCAGTAATCTCCTTGGAGGGGCTAACACCGGGGAGCTGTTTTTT.

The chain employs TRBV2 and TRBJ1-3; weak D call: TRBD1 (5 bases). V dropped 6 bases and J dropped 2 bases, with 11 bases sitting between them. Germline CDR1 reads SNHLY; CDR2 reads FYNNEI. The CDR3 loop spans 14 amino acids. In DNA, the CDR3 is TGTGCCAGCAGGGCCGGGACCCCTGGAAACACCATATATTTT. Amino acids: CASRAGTPGNTIYF.

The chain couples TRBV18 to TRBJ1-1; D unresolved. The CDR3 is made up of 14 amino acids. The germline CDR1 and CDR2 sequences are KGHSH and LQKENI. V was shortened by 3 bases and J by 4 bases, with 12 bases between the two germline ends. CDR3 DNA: TGTGCCAGCTCACCCGGAGTAGGACGCACTGAAGCTTTCTTT. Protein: CASSPGVGRTEAFF.

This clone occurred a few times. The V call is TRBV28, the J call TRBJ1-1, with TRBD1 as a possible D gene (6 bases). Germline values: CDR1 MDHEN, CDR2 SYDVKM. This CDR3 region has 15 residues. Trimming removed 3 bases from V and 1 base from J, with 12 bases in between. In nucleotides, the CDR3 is TGTGCCAGCAGTTTGACAGGCGGTGGGAACACTGAAGCTTTCTTT. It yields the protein CASSLTGGGNTEAFF.

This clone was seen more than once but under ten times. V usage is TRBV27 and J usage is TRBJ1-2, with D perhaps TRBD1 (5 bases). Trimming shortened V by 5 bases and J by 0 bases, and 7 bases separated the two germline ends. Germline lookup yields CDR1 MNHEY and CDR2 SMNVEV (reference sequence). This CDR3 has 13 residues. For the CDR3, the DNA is TGTGCCAGCAGTCTGACAGCTAACTATGGCTACACCTTC. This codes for CASSLTANYGYTF.

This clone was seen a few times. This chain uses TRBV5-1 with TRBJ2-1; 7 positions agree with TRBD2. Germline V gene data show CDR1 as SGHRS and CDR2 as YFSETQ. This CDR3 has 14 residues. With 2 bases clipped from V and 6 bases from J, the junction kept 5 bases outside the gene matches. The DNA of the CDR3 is TGCGCCAGCAGCTTACAGACTAGCAGCAATGAGCAGTTCTTC. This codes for CASSLQTSSNEQFF. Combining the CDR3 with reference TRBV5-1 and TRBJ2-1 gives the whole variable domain KAGVTQTPRYLIKTRGQQVTLSCSPISGHRSVSWYQQTPGQGLQFLFEYFSETQRNKGNFPGRFSGRQFSNSRSEMNVSTLELGDSALYLCASSLQTSSNEQFFGPGTRLTVL.

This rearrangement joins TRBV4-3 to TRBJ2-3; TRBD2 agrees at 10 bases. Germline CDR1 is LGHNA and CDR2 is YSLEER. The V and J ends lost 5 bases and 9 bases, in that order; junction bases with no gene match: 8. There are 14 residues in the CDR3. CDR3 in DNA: TGCGCCAGCAGCGGGGGGCTAGCGGGAGACACGCAGTATTTT. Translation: CASSGGLAGDTQYF.

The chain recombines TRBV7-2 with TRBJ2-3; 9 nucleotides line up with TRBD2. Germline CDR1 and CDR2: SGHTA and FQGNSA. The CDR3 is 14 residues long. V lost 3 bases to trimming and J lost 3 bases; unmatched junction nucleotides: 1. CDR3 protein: CASSLLAGTDTQYF. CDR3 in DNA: TGTGCCAGCAGCTTGCTAGCGGGAACAGATACGCAGTATTTT.

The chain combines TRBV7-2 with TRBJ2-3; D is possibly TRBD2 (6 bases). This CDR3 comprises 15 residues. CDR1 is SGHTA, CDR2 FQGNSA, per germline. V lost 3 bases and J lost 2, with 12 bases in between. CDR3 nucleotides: TGTGCCAGCAGCTTCATGGAGGGTTTCACAGATACGCAGTATTTT. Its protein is CASSFMEGFTDTQYF.

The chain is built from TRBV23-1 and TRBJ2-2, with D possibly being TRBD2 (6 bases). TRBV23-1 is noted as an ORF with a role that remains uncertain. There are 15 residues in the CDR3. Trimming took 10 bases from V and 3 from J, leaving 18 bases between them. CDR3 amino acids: CATCCGEVDTGELFF. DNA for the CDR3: TGCGCCACCTGCTGTGGGGAGGTCGACACCGGGGAGCTGTTTTTT.

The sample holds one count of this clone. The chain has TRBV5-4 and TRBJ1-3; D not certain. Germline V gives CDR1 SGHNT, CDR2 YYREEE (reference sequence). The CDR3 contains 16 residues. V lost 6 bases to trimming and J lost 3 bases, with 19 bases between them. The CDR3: CASTTSDRWGGNTIYF. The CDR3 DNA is TGTGCCAGCACCACCTCTGATCGGTGGGGTGGAAACACCATATATTTT. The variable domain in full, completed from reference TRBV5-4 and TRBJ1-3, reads ETGVTQSPTHLIKTRGQQVTLRCSSQSGHNTVSWYQQALGQGPQFIFQYYREEENGRGNFPPRFSGLQFPNYSSELNVNALELDDSALYLCASTTSDRWGGNTIYFGEGSWLTVV.

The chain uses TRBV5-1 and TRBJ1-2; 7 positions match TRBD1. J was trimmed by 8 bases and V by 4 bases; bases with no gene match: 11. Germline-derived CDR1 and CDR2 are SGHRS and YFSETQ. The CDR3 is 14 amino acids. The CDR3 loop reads CASSLQGEREGYTF. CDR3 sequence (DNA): TGCGCCAGCAGCCTTCAGGGGGAGCGAGAGGGCTACACCTTC. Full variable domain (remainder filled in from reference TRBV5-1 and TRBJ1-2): KAGVTQTPRYLIKTRGQQVTLSCSPISGHRSVSWYQQTPGQGLQFLFEYFSETQRNKGNFPGRFSGRQFSNSRSEMNVSTLELGDSALYLCASSLQGEREGYTFGSGTRLTVV.

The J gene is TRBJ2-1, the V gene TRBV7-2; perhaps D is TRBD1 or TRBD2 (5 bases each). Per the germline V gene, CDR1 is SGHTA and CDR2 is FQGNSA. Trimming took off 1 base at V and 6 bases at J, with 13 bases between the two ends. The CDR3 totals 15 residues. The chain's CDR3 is CASSLDLGRFNEQFF. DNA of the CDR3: TGTGCCAGCAGCTTAGACCTGGGACGGTTCAATGAGCAGTTCTTC.

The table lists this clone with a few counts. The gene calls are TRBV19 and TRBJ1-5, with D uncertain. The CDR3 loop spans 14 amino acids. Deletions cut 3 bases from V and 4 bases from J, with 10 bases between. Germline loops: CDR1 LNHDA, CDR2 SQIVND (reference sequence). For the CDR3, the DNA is TGTGCCAGTAGTATCGTGGGGATTAATCAGCCCCAGCATTTT. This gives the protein CASSIVGINQPQHF.

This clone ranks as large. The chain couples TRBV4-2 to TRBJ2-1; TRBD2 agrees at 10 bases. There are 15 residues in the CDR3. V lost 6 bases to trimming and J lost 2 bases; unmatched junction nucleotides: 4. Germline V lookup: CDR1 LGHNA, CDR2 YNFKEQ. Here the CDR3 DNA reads TGTGCCAGCAGAGTAGCGGGAGGTACCTACAATGAGCAGTTCTTC. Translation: CASRVAGGTYNEQFF.

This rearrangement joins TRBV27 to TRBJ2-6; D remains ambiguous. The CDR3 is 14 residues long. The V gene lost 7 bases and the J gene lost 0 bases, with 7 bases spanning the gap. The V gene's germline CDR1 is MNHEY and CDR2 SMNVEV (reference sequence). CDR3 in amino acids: CASTISSGANVLTF. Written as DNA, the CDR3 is TGTGCCAGCACCATTAGCTCTGGGGCCAACGTCCTGACTTTC.

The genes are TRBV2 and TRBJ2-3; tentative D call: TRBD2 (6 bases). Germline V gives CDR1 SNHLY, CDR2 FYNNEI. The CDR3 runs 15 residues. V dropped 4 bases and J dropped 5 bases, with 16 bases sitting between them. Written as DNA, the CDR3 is TGTGCCAGCAGTGGCGGAGGGCTAGCAGAAGATACGCAGTATTTT. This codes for CASSGGGLAEDTQYF.

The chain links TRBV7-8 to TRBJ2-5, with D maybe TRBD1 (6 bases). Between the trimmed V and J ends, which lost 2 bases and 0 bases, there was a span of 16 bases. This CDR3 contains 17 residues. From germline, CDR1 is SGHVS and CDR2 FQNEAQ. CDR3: CASSLFSGTNHQETQYF. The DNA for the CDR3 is TGTGCCAGCAGCTTATTCTCCGGGACAAACCACCAAGAGACCCAGTACTTC.

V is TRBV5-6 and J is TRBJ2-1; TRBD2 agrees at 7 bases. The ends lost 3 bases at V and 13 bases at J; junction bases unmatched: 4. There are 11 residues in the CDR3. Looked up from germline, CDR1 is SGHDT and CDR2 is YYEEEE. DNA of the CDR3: TGTGCCAGCAGCTCGGGGGAGGGCCAGTTCTTC. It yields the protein CASSSGEGQFF.